Each of the 31 T cell receptor beta chains below was sequenced from the same sample in a study of T cell repertoires in cytomegalovirus infection. TCRdb ran MiXCR on the reads and lists one entry per CDR3 protein. The profile shows more than 140,000 distinct CDR3 sequences, roughly 6% of them singletons. Source material: PBMCs. These receptors all come from a human donor in good health (CMV status not recorded). Some clones in this sample may be carry-over from other donors' samples.

This clonotype was found many times. This chain connects TRBV7-9 to TRBJ1-4; weak D call: TRBD1 (6 bases). This CDR3 has 14 amino acids. The V end was cut by 5 bases, the J end by 7 bases, with 14 bases between. CDR1 SEHNR and CDR2 FQNEAQ come from the germline V gene (reference sequence). For the CDR3, the DNA is TGTGCCAGCAGCCTAGGGGGTGAAAGTGAAAAACTGTTTTTT. This codes for CASSLGGESEKLFF.

This clonotype came up many times. J is TRBJ2-3 and V is TRBV19; 12 bases fit TRBD2. With V trimmed by 3 bases and J by 5 bases, 6 bases remained unmatched. The CDR3 loop spans 16 amino acids. CDR1 and CDR2 (germline): LNHDA, SQIVND (reference sequence). The CDR3 nucleotides are TGTGCCAGTAGTATCCTCCGACTAGCGGGGGAAGATACGCAGTATTTT. Protein sequence: CASSILRLAGEDTQYF.

This clonotype was counted at least ten times. V usage is TRBV20-1 and J usage is TRBJ2-1, with 7 bases matching TRBD1. The CDR3 sequence is 14 residues long. Trimming at V came to 0 bases and at J to 8 bases, leaving 7 bases not matched to a gene. Per germline, CDR1 DFQATT and CDR2 SNEGSKA (reference sequence). CDR3 region: CSARDPDRAHEQFF. The CDR3 DNA reads as TGCAGTGCTAGAGATCCTGACAGGGCCCATGAGCAGTTCTTC.

This clonotype has at least ten counts. The chain combines TRBV7-2 with TRBJ1-5; no clear D. CDR1 is SGHTA and CDR2 is FQGNSA in the germline V gene. V was pared by 5 bases and J by 6 bases, with 17 bases between. The CDR3 is made up of 15 amino acids. Here the CDR3 DNA reads TGTGCCAGCAGCACCGGGTCTTCACACAGTCAGCCCCAGCATTTT. Protein product: CASSTGSSHSQPQHF. Full variable domain (rest looked up from reference TRBV7-2 and TRBJ1-5): GAGVSQSPSNKVTEKGKDVELRCDPISGHTALYWYRQSLGQGLEFLIYFQGNSAPDKSGLPSDRFSAERTGGSVSTLTIQRTQQEDSAVYLCASSTGSSHSQPQHFGDGTRLSIL.

This clonotype was observed a few times. J is TRBJ1-2 and V is TRBV29-1, with a possible D match to TRBD1 (5 bases). Germline V CDR1 and CDR2: SQVTM, ANQGSEA. The length of the CDR3 is 13 residues. Deletions cut 6 bases from V and 4 bases from J, with 15 bases between. The CDR3 region has the DNA TGCAGCGTCCATTATGGGGGGTCCTATGGCTACACCTTC. Protein product: CSVHYGGSYGYTF.

This clonotype was observed at least ten times. The chain has TRBV7-2 and TRBJ2-7; a possible D gene is TRBD1 (6 bases). CDR1 SGHTA and CDR2 FQGNSA come from the germline V gene. V dropped 6 bases and J dropped 3 bases, with 15 bases sitting between them. The CDR3 totals 14 residues. The CDR3 sequence: CASSLQGRLYEQYF. For the CDR3, the DNA is TGTGCCAGCAGTCTACAGGGAAGACTCTACGAGCAGTACTTC. The variable domain in full, with the rest retrieved from reference TRBV7-2 and TRBJ2-7, is GAGVSQSPSNKVTEKGKDVELRCDPISGHTALYWYRQSLGQGLEFLIYFQGNSAPDKSGLPSDRFSAERTGGSVSTLTIQRTQQEDSAVYLCASSLQGRLYEQYFGPGTRLTVT.

This clonotype occurred many times. This chain uses TRBV7-2 with TRBJ2-3, with 7 positions matching TRBD1. This CDR3 spans 16 amino acids. Germline loops: CDR1 SGHTA, CDR2 FQGNSA. After removal of 4 bases from V and 2 bases from J, the junction contained 9 bases not matched to a gene. The CDR3 is CASSSALGTATDTQYF. The DNA of the CDR3 is TGTGCCAGCAGCTCAGCCCTCGGGACAGCCACAGATACGCAGTATTTT.

In its sample, this clonotype was seen many times. The chain is built from TRBV7-2 and TRBJ2-1; 11 nucleotides align to TRBD2. Germline lookup yields CDR1 SGHTA and CDR2 FQGNSA. Trimming took 5 bases from V and 9 from J; bases not matched to a gene: 12. The CDR3 sequence is 16 residues long. The CDR3 DNA sequence: TGTGCCAGCAGCCGCCCCCTGGGACTAGCGGTGAGTGAGCAGTTCTTC. Encoded protein: CASSRPLGLAVSEQFF.

V gene TRBV6-5 combines with J gene TRBJ2-5; maybe TRBD1 (6 bases). Germline CDR1 is MNHEY and CDR2 is SVGAGI. Trimming stripped 8 bases from V and 4 bases from J, with 8 bases between. CDR3 length equals 11 residues. The CDR3: CASLRGETQYF. DNA for the CDR3: TGTGCCAGCCTCAGGGGAGAGACCCAGTACTTC.

This clonotype was seen at least ten times. This chain joins TRBV5-5 and TRBJ2-7; 7 bases align to TRBD2. The CDR3 spans 15 residues. Germline values: CDR1 SGHKS, CDR2 YYEKEE (reference sequence). The V and J ends lost 0 bases and 2 bases, in that order; junction bases with no gene match: 5. The DNA of the CDR3 is TGTGCCAGCAGCTTGGGGCTAGCGGATCCCTACGAGCAGTACTTC. Translated: CASSLGLADPYEQYF.

This clonotype was detected ten times or more. The chain has TRBV20-1 and TRBJ2-1; possible D gene TRBD2, 6 bases. Trimming took off 1 base at V and 5 bases at J, with 15 bases between the two ends. Germline V gives CDR1 DFQATT, CDR2 SNEGSKA (reference sequence). The CDR3 consists of 15 residues. CDR3 region: CSARAPAGLNNEQFF. CDR3 bases: TGCAGTGCTAGAGCTCCAGCGGGCCTCAACAATGAGCAGTTCTTC.

This clonotype was recorded at least ten times. The chain carries TRBV7-2 and TRBJ1-1; D is possibly TRBD1 (6 bases). Germline V gene sequence: CDR1 SGHTA, CDR2 FQGNSA. The CDR3 is made up of 12 amino acids. V lost 4 bases to trimming and J lost 10 bases, with 13 bases between them. This CDR3 is CASSSTGIVAFF. The CDR3, as DNA: TGTGCCAGCAGCTCAACAGGGATTGTAGCTTTCTTT.

The genes are TRBV15 and TRBJ1-1; 7 nucleotides align to TRBD1. CDR3 length: 15 residues. V shed 7 bases, J shed 0 bases, and the junction held 8 bases outside the gene matches. From germline, CDR1 is LNHNV and CDR2 YYDKDF (reference sequence). The CDR3 loop reads CATNRDSGMNTEAFF. The CDR3 coding sequence is TGTGCCACCAACCGGGACAGCGGAATGAACACTGAAGCTTTCTTT.

At least ten counts were recorded for this clonotype. The rearrangement links TRBV19 to TRBJ1-5, with 7 positions matching TRBD1. Germline-derived CDR1 and CDR2 are LNHDA and SQIVND (reference sequence). This CDR3 has 15 residues. Trimming took 7 bases from V and 2 from J; bases not matched to a gene: 8. CDR3 loop: CASNAATGRNQPQHF. The CDR3 bases are TGTGCCAGTAACGCAGCGACAGGGCGCAATCAGCCCCAGCATTTT.

The chain employs TRBV10-3 and TRBJ2-1; TRBD2 might be the D (7 bases). Germline loops: CDR1 ENHRY, CDR2 SYGVKD. The CDR3 has 15 amino acids. V was clipped by 0 bases and J by 6 bases, with 12 bases between them. The CDR3: CAISESRGGVNEQFF. CDR3 coding DNA: TGTGCCATCAGTGAGTCGAGAGGGGGGGTCAATGAGCAGTTCTTC.

This clonotype turned up a few times. J is TRBJ2-7 and V is TRBV7-2; 8 bases line up with TRBD2. This CDR3 is built from 17 residues. V lost 0 bases and J lost 2; bases outside the gene matches: 9. The germline V gene encodes CDR1 SGHTA and CDR2 FQGNSA. The CDR3 coding sequence is TGTGCCAGCAGCTTAGCTAGTCGTAGCGGGGCCCCCTACGAGCAGTACTTC. It codes for CASSLASRSGAPYEQYF.

This clonotype was observed a few times. This sequence joins TRBV5-4 and TRBJ2-1, with TRBD2 matching over 10 bases. V shed 4 bases and J 6 bases; nucleotides not matched to a gene: 7. Germline values: CDR1 SGHNT, CDR2 YYREEE (reference sequence). The CDR3 spans 15 residues. CDR3 coding DNA: TGTGCCAGCAGCCTCCTAGCGGGGGCCAGCAATGAGCAGTTCTTC. Translating it yields CASSLLAGASNEQFF. Together with reference TRBV5-4 and TRBJ2-1, the CDR3 gives the full variable domain: ETGVTQSPTHLIKTRGQQVTLRCSSQSGHNTVSWYQQALGQGPQFIFQYYREEENGRGNFPPRFSGLQFPNYSSELNVNALELDDSALYLCASSLLAGASNEQFFGPGTRLTVL.

At least ten counts were recorded for this clonotype. The chain combines TRBV29-1 with TRBJ1-2, with 9 bases that match TRBD1. This CDR3 comprises 13 residues. Trimming removed 5 bases from V and 7 bases from J; junction bases left unmatched: 8. The germline CDR1 and CDR2 sequences are SQVTM and ANQGSEA. The CDR3 nucleotides read TGCAGCGTTAACAGGGGGCACAGGGGTGGCTACACCTTC. Its translation: CSVNRGHRGGYTF.

The table lists this clonotype with many counts. The rearrangement links TRBV7-2 to TRBJ1-1; perhaps TRBD1 as D (5 bases). Per the germline V gene, CDR1 is SGHTA and CDR2 is FQGNSA. The CDR3 length is 14 residues. V was cut by 5 bases and J by 8 bases, with 18 bases left in between. CDR3: CASSRRDRHSEAFF. The CDR3 coding sequence is TGTGCCAGCAGCCGAAGGGACCGACACTCGGAAGCTTTCTTT.

This clonotype was observed many times. The rearrangement joins TRBV24-1 to TRBJ1-5; D is unclear. The V gene's germline CDR1 is KGHDR and CDR2 SFDVKD. V was shortened by 2 bases and J by 4 bases, with 11 bases between the two germline ends. The CDR3 length is 15 residues. The CDR3 DNA reads TGTGCCACCAGTGATTCAGGACGGTCGAATCAGCCCCAGCATTTT. Protein sequence: CATSDSGRSNQPQHF.

This clonotype was seen ten or more times. The J gene is TRBJ2-3, the V gene TRBV7-6; D might be TRBD1 (8 bases). The CDR3 runs to 15 residues. Between the trimmed V and J ends, which lost 7 bases and 4 bases, there was a span of 18 bases. CDR1 and CDR2 from the germline V gene are SGHVS and FNYEAQ. The CDR3 region is CASTTGGAGPDTQYF. The CDR3 coding sequence is TGTGCCAGCACCACAGGGGGGGCCGGGCCAGATACGCAGTATTTT.

This clonotype was seen ten or more times. This chain connects TRBV7-2 to TRBJ2-5; 7 nucleotides align to TRBD1. Germline CDR1 reads SGHTA; CDR2 reads FQGNSA. This CDR3 spans 16 amino acids. V dropped 5 bases and J dropped 2; count of bases not matched to a gene: 11. The DNA of the CDR3 is TGTGCCAGCAGCCCGGCCGGGACAGTGAAACAAGAGACCCAGTACTTC. This encodes CASSPAGTVKQETQYF.

This clonotype turned up a few times. The chain recombines TRBV28 with TRBJ1-3; D is uncertain. The CDR3 has 13 amino acids. V was trimmed by 5 bases and J by 0 bases, leaving 5 bases between them. Germline CDR1 MDHEN, CDR2 SYDVKM. CDR3 sequence reads: CASSPYSGNTIYF. The CDR3 bases are TGTGCCAGCAGTCCCTACTCTGGAAACACCATATATTTT.

At least ten counts were recorded for this clonotype. The chain uses TRBV4-2 and TRBJ2-1; D gene unclear. The CDR3 loop spans 14 amino acids. Germline CDR1 reads LGHNA; CDR2 reads YNFKEQ. Trimming took 0 bases from V and 13 from J, leaving 16 bases between them. The CDR3 nucleotides read TGTGCCAGCAGCCAAGAACATTCGGTGCCGGACCAGTTCTTC. This sequence encodes CASSQEHSVPDQFF.

In this sample, this clonotype turned up many times. The rearrangement joins TRBV5-5 to TRBJ1-2; D gene unclear. The CDR3 is 13 amino acids. Trimming removed 0 bases at V and 5 bases at J, with 8 bases between. CDR1 is SGHKS and CDR2 is YYEKEE in the germline V gene (reference sequence). The CDR3: CASSLAAAYGYTF. The DNA for the CDR3 is TGTGCCAGCAGCTTGGCGGCGGCGTATGGCTACACCTTC.

This clonotype was picked up many times. The J gene is TRBJ1-2, the V gene TRBV7-2; D is possibly TRBD1 (5 bases). Germline assignment: CDR1 SGHTA and CDR2 FQGNSA. This CDR3 comprises 15 residues. Between the trimmed V and J ends, which lost 5 bases and 3 bases, there was a span of 16 bases. CDR3 in DNA: TGTGCCAGCAGCACCCTCTGGGGCGCCGACTATGGCTACACCTTC. Translation gives CASSTLWGADYGYTF.

The chain is built from TRBV20-1 and TRBJ1-1, with unresolved D. Trimming shortened V by 3 bases and J by 3 bases, and 17 bases separated the two germline ends. This CDR3 has 15 residues. CDR1 and CDR2 from the germline V gene are DFQATT and SNEGSKA (reference sequence). The CDR3 coding sequence is TGCAGTGCTAGCTCGCCAGCAACCCGGGACACTGAAGCTTTCTTT. Its translation is CSASSPATRDTEAFF.

A remark on this clonotype: Compared with germline, one end of the junction differs, possibly owing to a read error. This chain links TRBV28 with TRBJ1-2; 7 bases agree with TRBD1. The CDR3 runs to 15 residues. Per the germline V gene, CDR1 is MDHEN and CDR2 is SYDVKM. The CDR3 DNA reads as TGTGCCAGCAGTTTATCGAGGACAGGAGTCTATGGGTACACCTTC. This codes for CASSLSRTGVYGYTF.

This clonotype was found many times. The chain carries TRBV7-2 and TRBJ2-3; the D is unclear. V lost 4 bases to trimming and J lost 4 bases, with 15 bases between them. From germline, CDR1 is SGHTA and CDR2 FQGNSA. This CDR3 region has 15 residues. The CDR3 sequence: CASSSFPRPPDTQYF. The CDR3 DNA sequence: TGTGCCAGCAGCTCTTTTCCGAGGCCTCCAGATACGCAGTATTTT.

This clonotype was seen at least ten times. The chain links TRBV7-2 to TRBJ2-7; D ambiguous. CDR1 and CDR2 from the germline V gene are SGHTA and FQGNSA. There are 13 residues in the CDR3. The V end lost 2 bases, the J end lost 2 bases, and 7 bases lay between the germline ends. The CDR3 here is CASSLRQTYEQYF. DNA for the CDR3: TGTGCCAGCAGCTTAAGACAAACCTACGAGCAGTACTTC.

This clonotype was counted at least ten times. This chain links TRBV28 with TRBJ2-5, with 7 bases fitting TRBD1. With V trimmed by 4 bases and J by 4 bases, 9 bases remained unmatched. From germline, CDR1 is MDHEN and CDR2 SYDVKM. The CDR3 length is 15 residues. CDR3 residues: CASSSGGPSTETQYF. The CDR3 bases are TGTGCCAGCAGTTCAGGGGGTCCAAGTACAGAGACCCAGTACTTC.